This T cell receptor (beta chain) was retrieved from a study of blood T cell repertoires in COVID-19. Study information: PBMCs, B-cell-depleted T cells, or T cells provided the cDNA or gDNA that made up the material.

Losses at the gene ends were 4 bases for V and 2 bases for J; bases not matched to a gene: 11. Germline CDR1 and CDR2: SGHRS and YFSETQ. The CDR3 consists of 16 residues. The table came from immunoSEQ multiplex PCR; TCRdb's copy has only in-frame clones and leaves some out. The sample includes a few hundred thousand clones, about 90% of them seen just once. Participants were aged about 18 to 89 years from approximately 25 US areas. Which cohort a participant joined came from the clinical history participants gave. Input material: PBMCs or T cells enriched from blood (not recorded which). This clonotype originated in a young woman who had recovered from COVID-19. The chain recombines TRBV5-1 with TRBJ2-5; 7 bases are shared with TRBD2. CDR3 bases: TGCGCCAGCAGCCTTAAGGCGGGACTACAGCAAGAGACCCAGTACTTC. Protein sequence: CASSLKAGLQQETQYF.